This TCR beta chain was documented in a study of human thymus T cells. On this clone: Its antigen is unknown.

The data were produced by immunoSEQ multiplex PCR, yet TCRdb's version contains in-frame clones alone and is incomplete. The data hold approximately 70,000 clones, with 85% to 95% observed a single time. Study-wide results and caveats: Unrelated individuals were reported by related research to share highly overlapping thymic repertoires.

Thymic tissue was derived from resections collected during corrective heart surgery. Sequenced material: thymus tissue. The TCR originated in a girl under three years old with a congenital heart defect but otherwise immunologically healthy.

CDR3 region: CASSQEEASGRHNEQFF. The CDR3 DNA follows: TGCGCCAGCAGCCAAGAGGAGGCTAGCGGTCGACACAATGAGCAGTTCTTC. The chain carries TRBV4-1 and TRBJ2-1; TRBD2 matches at 7 bases. The CDR3 has 17 amino acids. Trimming took 0 bases from V and 5 from J; bases not matched to a gene: 10. CDR1 and CDR2 from the germline V gene are MGHRA and YSYEKL.